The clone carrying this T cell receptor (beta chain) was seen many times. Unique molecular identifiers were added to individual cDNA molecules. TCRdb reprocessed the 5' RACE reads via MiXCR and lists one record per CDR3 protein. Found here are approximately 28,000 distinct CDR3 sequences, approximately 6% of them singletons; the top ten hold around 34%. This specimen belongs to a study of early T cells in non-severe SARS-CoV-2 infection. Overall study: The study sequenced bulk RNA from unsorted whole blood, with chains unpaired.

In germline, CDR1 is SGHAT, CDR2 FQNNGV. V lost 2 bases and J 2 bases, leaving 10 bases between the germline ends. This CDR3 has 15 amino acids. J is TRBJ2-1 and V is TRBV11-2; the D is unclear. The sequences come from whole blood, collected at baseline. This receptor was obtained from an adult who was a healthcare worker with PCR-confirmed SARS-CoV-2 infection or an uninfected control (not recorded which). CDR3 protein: CASSLNPATYNEQFF. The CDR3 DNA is TGTGCCAGCAGCTTAAATCCAGCTACCTACAATGAGCAGTTCTTC.